One sample yielded the 9 T cell receptor beta chains listed below, sequenced in a study of blood T cell repertoires in COVID-19. The repertoire was sequenced with immunoSEQ multiplex PCR; TCRdb's copy has only in-frame clones and lacks some. This sample carries 300,000 to 350,000 clones, 80% to 95% of them seen once, and the ten largest clones take 6.5% to 8%. The sequenced material came from peripheral blood. These receptors were collected from a woman in her twenties or thirties with COVID-19, enrolled during active disease.

This clone was observed a handful of times. This chain joins TRBV7-2 and TRBJ2-1, with 8 bases that match TRBD1. The CDR3 loop spans 13 amino acids. Germline CDR1 SGHTA, CDR2 FQGNSA. V lost 1 base to trimming and J lost 14 bases; unmatched junction nucleotides: 7. In DNA, the CDR3 is TGTGCCAGCAGCTTAGGGGGGACAGGCAGGGAGTTCTTC. It translates to CASSLGGTGREFF. Together with reference TRBV7-2 and TRBJ2-1, the CDR3 gives the full variable domain: GAGVSQSPSNKVTEKGKDVELRCDPISGHTALYWYRQSLGQGLEFLIYFQGNSAPDKSGLPSDRFSAERTGGSVSTLTIQRTQQEDSAVYLCASSLGGTGREFFGPGTRLTVL.

This chain joins TRBV5-4 and TRBJ1-3; D ambiguous. The V end was cut by 4 bases, the J end by 0 bases, with 11 bases between. Germline-derived CDR1 and CDR2 are SGHNT and YYREEE (reference sequence). The CDR3 runs to 15 residues. The CDR3 sequence is CASSEDLNSGNTIYF. As DNA, the CDR3 is TGTGCCAGCAGCGAGGACTTGAACTCTGGAAACACCATATATTTT.

The chain joins TRBV6-5 to TRBJ2-1, with a weak D call TRBD1 (5 bases). CDR3 length equals 13 residues. CDR1 MNHEY and CDR2 SVGAGI come from the germline V gene. The V gene lost 2 bases and the J gene lost 7 bases, with 9 bases spanning the gap. CDR3 nucleotides: TGTGCCAGCAGTTACGGGGCGTGGAATGAGCAGTTCTTC. Residues: CASSYGAWNEQFF.

The V call is TRBV11-2, the J call TRBJ2-7, with a weak D call TRBD1 (6 bases). The CDR3 extends over 11 amino acids. Germline assignment: CDR1 SGHAT and CDR2 FQNNGV. Trimming took 8 bases from V and 6 from J, leaving 11 bases between them. The CDR3 nucleotides are TGTGCCAGCTCCTGGGGGCGCGAGCAGTACTTC. Its translation is CASSWGREQYF.

The chain couples TRBV9 to TRBJ2-5; D is uncertain. The CDR3 length is 14 residues. Germline-derived CDR1 and CDR2 are SGDLS and YYNGEE. V lost 0 bases, J lost 4 bases, and 10 bases lay in between. The CDR3 protein is CASSVGSQRETQYF. CDR3 nucleotide sequence: TGTGCCAGCAGCGTAGGCAGTCAGCGAGAGACCCAGTACTTC. Variable domain in full (rest from reference TRBV9 and TRBJ2-5): DSGVTQTPKHLITATGQRVTLRCSPRSGDLSVYWYQQSLDQGLQFLIQYYNGEERAKGNILERFSAQQFPDLHSELNLSSLELGDSALYFCASSVGSQRETQYFGPGTRLLVL.

This clone was seen once. This rearrangement joins TRBV11-2 to TRBJ2-2, with D uncertain. Trimming stripped 1 base from V and 4 bases from J, with 13 bases between. The CDR3 is 16 amino acids. Germline V gene sequence: CDR1 SGHAT, CDR2 FQNNGV. Here the CDR3 DNA reads TGTGCCAGCAGCTTAGTGGGCCAGAGATCCACCGGGGAGCTGTTTTTT. Protein: CASSLVGQRSTGELFF.

The chain joins TRBV5-1 to TRBJ2-7, with a tentative D call TRBD1 (5 bases). The V end was cut by 7 bases, the J end by 2 bases, with 13 bases between. CDR3 length equals 13 residues. Germline values: CDR1 SGHRS, CDR2 YFSETQ. The CDR3 sequence is CASSKDMPYEQYF. CDR3 DNA sequence: TGCGCCAGCTCTAAGGACATGCCCTACGAGCAGTACTTC.

CDR3 nucleotides: TGTGCCAGCAGCACAGGAGCGATAACTGAAGCTTTCTTT. Translating gives CASSTGAITEAFF. This sequence joins TRBV6-5 and TRBJ1-1; D might be TRBD1 (5 bases). This CDR3 has 13 amino acids. CDR1 and CDR2 (germline): MNHEY, SVGAGI. The ends were cut back, 6 bases at V and 5 bases at J, with 13 bases in the middle.

This chain connects TRBV30 to TRBJ2-7; D perhaps matches TRBD2 (6 bases). The CDR3 has 13 residues. The germline V gene encodes CDR1 GTSNPN and CDR2 SVGIG (reference sequence). The germline V and J ends were trimmed by 3 bases and 7 bases, with 16 bases remaining between them. The chain's CDR3 is CAWSGTGVREQYF. The CDR3 DNA is TGTGCCTGGAGCGGGACGGGGGTAAGGGAGCAGTACTTC.